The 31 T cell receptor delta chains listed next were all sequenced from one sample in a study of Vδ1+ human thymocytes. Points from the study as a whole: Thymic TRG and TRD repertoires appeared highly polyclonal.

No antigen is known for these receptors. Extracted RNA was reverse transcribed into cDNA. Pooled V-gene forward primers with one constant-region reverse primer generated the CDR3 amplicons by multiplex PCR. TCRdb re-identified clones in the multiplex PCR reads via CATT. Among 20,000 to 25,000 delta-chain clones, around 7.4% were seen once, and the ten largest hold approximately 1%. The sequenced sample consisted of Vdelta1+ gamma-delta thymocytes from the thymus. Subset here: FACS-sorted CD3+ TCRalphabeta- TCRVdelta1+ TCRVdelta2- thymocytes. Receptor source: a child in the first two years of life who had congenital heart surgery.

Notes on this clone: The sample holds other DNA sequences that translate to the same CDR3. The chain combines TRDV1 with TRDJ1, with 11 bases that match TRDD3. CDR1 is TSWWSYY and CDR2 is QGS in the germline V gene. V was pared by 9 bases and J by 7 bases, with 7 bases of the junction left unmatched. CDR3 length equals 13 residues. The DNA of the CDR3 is TGTGCTCTATGGCTGGGGGATACAGTTAAACTCATCTTT. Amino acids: CALWLGDTVKLIF.

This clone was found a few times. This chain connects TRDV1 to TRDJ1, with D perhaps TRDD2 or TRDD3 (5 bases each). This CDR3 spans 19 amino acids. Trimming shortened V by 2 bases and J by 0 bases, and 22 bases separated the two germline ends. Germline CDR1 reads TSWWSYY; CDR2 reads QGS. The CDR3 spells CALGEGSSFRGLYTDKLIF. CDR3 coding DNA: TGTGCTCTTGGGGAAGGGAGTTCCTTTCGGGGGTTGTACACCGATAAACTCATCTTT.

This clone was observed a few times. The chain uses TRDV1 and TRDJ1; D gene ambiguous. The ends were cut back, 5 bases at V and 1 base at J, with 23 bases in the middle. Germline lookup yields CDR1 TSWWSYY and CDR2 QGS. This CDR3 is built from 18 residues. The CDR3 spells CALGRRLSGPLVTDKLIF. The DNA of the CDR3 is TGTGCTCTTGGGAGGCGTCTTTCGGGGCCTCTGGTCACCGATAAACTCATCTTT.

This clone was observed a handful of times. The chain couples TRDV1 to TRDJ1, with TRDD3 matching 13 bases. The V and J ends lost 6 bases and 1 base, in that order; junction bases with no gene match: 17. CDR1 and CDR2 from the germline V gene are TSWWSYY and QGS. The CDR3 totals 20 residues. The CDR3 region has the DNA TGTGCTCTTGGTGTCGGATTAGACTGGGGGATACGGTTGAGCACCGATAAACTCATCTTT. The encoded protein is CALGVGLDWGIRLSTDKLIF.

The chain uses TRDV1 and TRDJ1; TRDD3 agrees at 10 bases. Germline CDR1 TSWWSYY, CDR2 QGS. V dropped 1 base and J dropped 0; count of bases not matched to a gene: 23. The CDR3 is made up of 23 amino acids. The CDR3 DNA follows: TGTGCTCTTGGGGAACCATCGGGCAACATTCCGTGGGGGATACCTTACTACACCGATAAACTCATCTTT. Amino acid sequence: CALGEPSGNIPWGIPYYTDKLIF.

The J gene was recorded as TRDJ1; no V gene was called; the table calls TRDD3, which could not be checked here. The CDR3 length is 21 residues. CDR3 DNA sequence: TGCGCTCTTGGGAAAATGCTTTCTCCCGTACTGGGGATCTTTGTCACCGATAAACTCATCTTT. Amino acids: CALGKMLSPVLGIFVTDKLIF.

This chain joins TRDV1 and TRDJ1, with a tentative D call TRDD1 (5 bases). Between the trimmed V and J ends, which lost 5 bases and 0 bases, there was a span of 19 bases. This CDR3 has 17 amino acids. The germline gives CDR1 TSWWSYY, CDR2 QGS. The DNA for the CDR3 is TGTGCTCTTGGGATTCCGCTCCTTGAAATGTACACCGATAAACTCATCTTT. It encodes CALGIPLLEMYTDKLIF.

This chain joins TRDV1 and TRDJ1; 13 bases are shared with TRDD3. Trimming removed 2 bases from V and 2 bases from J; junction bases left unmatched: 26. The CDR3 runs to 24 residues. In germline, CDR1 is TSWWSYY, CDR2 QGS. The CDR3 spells CALGETTAFLHVLGDTLSTDKLIF. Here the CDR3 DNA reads TGTGCTCTTGGGGAAACTACTGCCTTCCTCCACGTACTGGGGGATACGCTCAGTACCGATAAACTCATCTTT.

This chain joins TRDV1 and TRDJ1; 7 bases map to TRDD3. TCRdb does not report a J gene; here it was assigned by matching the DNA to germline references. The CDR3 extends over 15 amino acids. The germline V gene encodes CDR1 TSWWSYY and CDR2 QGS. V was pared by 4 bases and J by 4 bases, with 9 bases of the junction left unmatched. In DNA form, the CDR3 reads TGTGCTCTTGGGGCGCGAAGGGGGGATCACGATAAACTCATCTTT. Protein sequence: CALGARRGDHDKLIF.

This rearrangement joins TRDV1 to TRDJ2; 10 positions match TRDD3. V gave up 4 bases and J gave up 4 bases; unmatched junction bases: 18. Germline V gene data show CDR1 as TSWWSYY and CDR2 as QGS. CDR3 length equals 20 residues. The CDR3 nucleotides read TGTGCTCTTGGGGTCCCCAAACTCCAAGGGGGATACGCGGCGACAGCACAACTCTTCTTT. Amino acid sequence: CALGVPKLQGGYAATAQLFF.

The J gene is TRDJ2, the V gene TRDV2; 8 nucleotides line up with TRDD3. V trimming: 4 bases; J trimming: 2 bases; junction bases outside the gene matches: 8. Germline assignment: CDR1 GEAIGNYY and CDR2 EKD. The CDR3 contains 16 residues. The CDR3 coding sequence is TGTGCCTGTGAGTACTGGGGGGTACACTTGACAGCACAACTCTTCTTT. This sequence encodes CACEYWGVHLTAQLFF.

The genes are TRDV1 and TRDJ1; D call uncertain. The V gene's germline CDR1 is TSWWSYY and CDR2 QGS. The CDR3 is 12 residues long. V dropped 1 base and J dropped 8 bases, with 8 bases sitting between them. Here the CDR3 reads CALGEPGQKLIF. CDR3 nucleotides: TGTGCTCTTGGGGAACCTGGTCAAAAACTCATCTTT.

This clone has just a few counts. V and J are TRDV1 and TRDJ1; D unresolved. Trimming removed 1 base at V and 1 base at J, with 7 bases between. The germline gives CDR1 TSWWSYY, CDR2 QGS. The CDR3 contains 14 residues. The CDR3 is CALGERKGTDKLIF. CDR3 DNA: TGTGCTCTTGGGGAACGAAAGGGCACCGATAAACTCATCTTT.

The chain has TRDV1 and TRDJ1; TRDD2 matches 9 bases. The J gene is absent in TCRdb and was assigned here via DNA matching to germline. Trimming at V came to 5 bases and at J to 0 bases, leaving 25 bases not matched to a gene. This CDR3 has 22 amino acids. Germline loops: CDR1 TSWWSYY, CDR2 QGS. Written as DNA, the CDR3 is TGTGCTCTTGGGCCCTTCCTACGTTTTGACTGGGGATCCCCGTATTACACCGATAAACTCATCTTT. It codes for CALGPFLRFDWGSPYYTDKLIF.

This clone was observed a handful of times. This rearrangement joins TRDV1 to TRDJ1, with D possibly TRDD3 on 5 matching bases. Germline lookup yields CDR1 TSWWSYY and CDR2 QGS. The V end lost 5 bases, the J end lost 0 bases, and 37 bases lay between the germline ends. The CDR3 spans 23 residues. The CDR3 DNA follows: TGTGCTCTTGGGCCACCTCGAGAGCTACTTACTGGCCGGTGGGTCTTGTACACCGATAAACTCATCTTT. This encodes CALGPPRELLTGRWVLYTDKLIF.

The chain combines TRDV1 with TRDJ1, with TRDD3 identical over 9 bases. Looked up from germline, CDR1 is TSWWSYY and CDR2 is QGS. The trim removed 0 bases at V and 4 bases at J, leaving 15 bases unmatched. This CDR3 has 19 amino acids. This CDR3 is CALGELVGAGGSLSDKLIF. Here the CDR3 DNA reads TGTGCTCTTGGGGAACTGGTGGGAGCTGGGGGATCCCTGAGCGATAAACTCATCTTT.

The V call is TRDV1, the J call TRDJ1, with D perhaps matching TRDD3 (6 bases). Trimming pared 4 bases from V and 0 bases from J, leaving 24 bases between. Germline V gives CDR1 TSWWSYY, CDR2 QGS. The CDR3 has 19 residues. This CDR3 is CALGVSRLLGARYTDKLIF. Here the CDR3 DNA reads TGTGCTCTTGGGGTCTCTCGACTACTGGGAGCTAGGTACACCGATAAACTCATCTTT.

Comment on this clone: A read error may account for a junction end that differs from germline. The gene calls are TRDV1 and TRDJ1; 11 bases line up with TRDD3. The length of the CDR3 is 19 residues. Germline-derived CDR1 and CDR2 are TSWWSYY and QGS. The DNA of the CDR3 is TGTGCTCTTGGGGAACCTACCCCCCGGGCTGGGGGATACACCGATAAACCCATCTTT. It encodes CALGEPTPRAGGYTDKPIF.

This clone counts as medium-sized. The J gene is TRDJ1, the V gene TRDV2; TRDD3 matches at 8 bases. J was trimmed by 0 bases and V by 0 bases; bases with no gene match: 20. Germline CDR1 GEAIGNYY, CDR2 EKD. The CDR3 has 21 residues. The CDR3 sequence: CACDTANGPLEGIPYTDKLIF. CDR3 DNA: TGTGCCTGTGACACCGCCAACGGACCCTTGGAGGGGATACCATACACCGATAAACTCATCTTT.

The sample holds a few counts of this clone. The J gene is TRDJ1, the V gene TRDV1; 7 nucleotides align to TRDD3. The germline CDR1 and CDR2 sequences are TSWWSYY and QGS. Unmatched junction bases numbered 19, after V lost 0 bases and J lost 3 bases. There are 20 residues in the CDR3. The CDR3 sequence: CALGELGSRLGAPYADKLIF. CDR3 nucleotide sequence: TGTGCTCTTGGGGAACTTGGATCCCGTCTGGGGGCCCCGTACGCCGATAAACTCATCTTT.

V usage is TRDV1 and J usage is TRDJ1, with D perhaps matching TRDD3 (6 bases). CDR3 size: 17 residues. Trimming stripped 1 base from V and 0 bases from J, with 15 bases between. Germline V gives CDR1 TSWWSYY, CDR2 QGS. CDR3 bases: TGTGCTCTTGGGGAACGGAGTGGGGGTTTGTACACCGATAAACTCATCTTT. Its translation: CALGERSGGLYTDKLIF.

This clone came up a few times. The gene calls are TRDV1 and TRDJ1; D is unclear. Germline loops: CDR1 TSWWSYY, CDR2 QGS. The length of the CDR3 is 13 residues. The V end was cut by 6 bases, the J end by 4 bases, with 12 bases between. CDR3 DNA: TGTGCTCTTGGACGCAACCCCAGCGATAAACTCATCTTT. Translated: CALGRNPSDKLIF.

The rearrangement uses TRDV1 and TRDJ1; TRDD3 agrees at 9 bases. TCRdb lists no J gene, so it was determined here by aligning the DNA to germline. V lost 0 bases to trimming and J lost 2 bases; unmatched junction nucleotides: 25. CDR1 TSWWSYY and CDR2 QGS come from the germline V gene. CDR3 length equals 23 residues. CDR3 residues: CALGELVWLRGGYMGCKTDKLIF. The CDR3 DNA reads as TGTGCTCTTGGGGAACTAGTGTGGCTACGAGGGGGATACATGGGGTGTAAGACCGATAAACTCATCTTT.

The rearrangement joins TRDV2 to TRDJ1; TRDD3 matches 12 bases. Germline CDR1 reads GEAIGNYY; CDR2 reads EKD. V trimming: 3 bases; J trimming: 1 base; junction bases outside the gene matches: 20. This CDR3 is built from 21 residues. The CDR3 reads CACDPGSTWGIRAAVTDKLIF. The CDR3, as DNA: TGTGCCTGTGACCCGGGCTCGACCTGGGGGATACGGGCCGCGGTCACCGATAAACTCATCTTT.

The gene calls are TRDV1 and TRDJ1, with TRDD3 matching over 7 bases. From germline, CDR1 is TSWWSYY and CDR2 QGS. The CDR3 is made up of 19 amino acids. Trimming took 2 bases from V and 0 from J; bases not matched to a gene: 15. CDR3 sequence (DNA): TGTGCTCTTGGGGAAATTCGACTGGGGATTCCTCTCTACACCGATAAACTCATCTTT. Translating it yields CALGEIRLGIPLYTDKLIF.

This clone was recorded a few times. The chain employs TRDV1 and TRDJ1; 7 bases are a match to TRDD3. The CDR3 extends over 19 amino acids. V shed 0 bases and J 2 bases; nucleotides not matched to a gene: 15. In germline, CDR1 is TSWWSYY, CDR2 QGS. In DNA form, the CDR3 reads TGTGCTCTTGGGGAACTACCTCGCCTTTACTGGGGCCCGACCGATAAACTCATCTTT. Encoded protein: CALGELPRLYWGPTDKLIF.

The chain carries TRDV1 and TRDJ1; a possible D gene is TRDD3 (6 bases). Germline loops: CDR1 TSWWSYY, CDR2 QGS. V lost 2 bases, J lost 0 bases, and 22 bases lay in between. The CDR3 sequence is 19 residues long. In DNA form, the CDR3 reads TGTGCTCTTGGGGAATTTCCCCTATTGGGGGGCCGGTACACCGATAAACTCATCTTT. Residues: CALGEFPLLGGRYTDKLIF.

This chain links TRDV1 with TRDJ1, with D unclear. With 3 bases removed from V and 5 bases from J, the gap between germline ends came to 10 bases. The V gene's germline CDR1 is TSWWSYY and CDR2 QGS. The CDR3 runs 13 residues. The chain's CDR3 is CALGEPRWDKLIF. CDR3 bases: TGTGCTCTTGGGGAGCCCAGGTGGGATAAACTCATCTTT.

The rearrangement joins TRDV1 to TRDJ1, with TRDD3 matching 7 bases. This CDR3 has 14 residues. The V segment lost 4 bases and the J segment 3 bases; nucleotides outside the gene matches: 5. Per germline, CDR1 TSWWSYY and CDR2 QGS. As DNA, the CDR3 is TGTGCTCTTGGGGCAGGATACGGATCCGATAAACTCATCTTT. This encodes CALGAGYGSDKLIF.

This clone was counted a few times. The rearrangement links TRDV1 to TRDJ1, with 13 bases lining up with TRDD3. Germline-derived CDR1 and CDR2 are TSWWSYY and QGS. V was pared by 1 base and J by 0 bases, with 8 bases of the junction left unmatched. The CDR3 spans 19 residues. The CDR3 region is CALGEPLYWGIRDTDKLIF. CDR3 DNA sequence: TGTGCTCTTGGGGAACCGCTGTACTGGGGGATACGCGACACCGATAAACTCATCTTT.

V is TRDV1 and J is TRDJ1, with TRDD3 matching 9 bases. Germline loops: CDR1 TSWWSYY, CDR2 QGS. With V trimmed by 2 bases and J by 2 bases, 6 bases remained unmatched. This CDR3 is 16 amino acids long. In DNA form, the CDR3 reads TGTGCTCTTGGGGAAGGGGGGGATACACAGACCGATAAACTCATCTTT. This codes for CALGEGGDTQTDKLIF.